Listed below are T cell receptor beta chains from one sample, sequenced in a study of T-cell reconstitution after alpha-beta-depleted transplantation in children. TCRdb recomputed calls from the PCR reads with MiXCR, one row per CDR3 protein. The data hold around 440,000 distinct CDR3 sequences, with about 16% observed a single time. The source material was PBMCs, mostly from graft donor cells, sampled 360 days after TCRalphabeta/CD19-depleted stem cell transplant. These receptors all stem from a boy under three years old who had a stem cell transplant for Wiskott-Aldrich syndrome, so the T cells may come from the graft donor. Both conserved end residues are part of each CDR3. A D gene is named only where the DNA matches it firmly. Only part of the rows carry a size: once, few, many, or a class if the clone is expanded.

V	size	J	D	CDR3	DNA
TRBV5-1	.	TRBJ2-3	.	CASSILGTDTQYF	TGCGCCAGCAGCATTCTAGGCACAGATACGCAGTATTTT
TRBV27	few	TRBJ2-3	TRBD2	CASSLVLAGAGDTQYF	TGTGCCAGCAGTTTAGTTCTCGCGGGAGCGGGGGATACGCAGTATTTT
TRBV24-1	many	TRBJ2-2	TRBD1	CATSDLGQGSTGELFF	TGTGCCACCAGTGATTTGGGACAGGGGAGCACCGGGGAGCTGTTTTTT
TRBV10-3	few	TRBJ2-6	.	CAIKGARGANVLTF	TGTGCCATCAAAGGGGCAAGAGGGGCCAACGTCCTGACTTTC
TRBV11-3	.	TRBJ2-3	TRBD2	CASSLDPLFSGLVAQYF	TGTGCCAGCAGCTTAGACCCCCTATTCTCGGGACTAGTGGCGCAGTATTTT
TRBV7-8	few	TRBJ2-5	TRBD2	CASSLSSGRAGETQYF	TGTGCCAGCAGCTTAAGTAGCGGGAGGGCCGGGGAGACCCAGTACTTC
TRBV15	few	TRBJ2-7	TRBD2	CATSRDSGRDPYEQYF	TGTGCCACCAGCAGAGATAGCGGGAGGGATCCCTACGAGCAGTACTTC
TRBV15	few	TRBJ1-5	.	CATRGRSNQPQHF	TGTGCCACCAGGGGCAGGAGCAATCAGCCCCAGCATTTT
TRBV7-9	few	TRBJ1-3	.	CASSRGPQANTIYF	TGTGCCAGCAGCCGAGGACCTCAGGCGAACACCATATATTTT
TRBV6-5	.	TRBJ2-2	.	CASSFIVANTGELFF	TGTGCCAGCAGTTTCATTGTAGCGAACACCGGGGAGCTGTTTTTT
TRBV7-9	.	TRBJ2-4	TRBD1	CASSLTGGANIQYF	TGTGCCAGCAGCTTAACAGGGGGCGCGAACATTCAGTACTTC
TRBV20-1	.	TRBJ2-7	TRBD2	CSARDPAGGDYEQYF	TGCAGTGCTAGAGATCCCGCGGGGGGGGATTACGAGCAGTACTTC
TRBV29-1	few	TRBJ2-7	.	CSVVGVTYEQYF	TGCAGCGTTGTGGGTGTGACCTACGAGCAGTACTTC
TRBV2	once	TRBJ2-3	.	CASSEVGGRTTDTQYF	TGTGCCAGCAGTGAAGTCGGGGGTAGAACCACAGATACGCAGTATTTT
TRBV5-1	.	TRBJ1-2	TRBD1	CASSTDRGSYGYTF	TGCGCCAGCAGCACCGACAGGGGTTCCTATGGCTACACCTTC
TRBV20-1	.	TRBJ2-2	.	CSATDTGELFF	TGCAGTGCTACCGACACCGGGGAGCTGTTTTTT
TRBV12-3/TRBV12-4	many	TRBJ1-5	TRBD1	CASSSGTGGGQPQHF	TGTGCCAGCAGTTCCGGGACAGGGGGCGGCCAGCCCCAGCATTTT
TRBV6-5	few	TRBJ2-4	.	CASSYAGAWDIQYF	TGTGCCAGCAGTTATGCAGGGGCATGGGACATTCAGTACTTC
TRBV24-1	.	TRBJ2-1	TRBD2	CATKGRGGDEQFF	TGTGCCACCAAGGGGAGGGGTGGGGATGAGCAGTTCTTC
TRBV20-1	.	TRBJ2-7	TRBD1	CSVGQRPYEQYF	TGCAGTGTGGGACAGCGTCCCTACGAGCAGTACTTC
TRBV5-1	few	TRBJ2-1	TRBD2	CASSLGLADGDEQFF	TGCGCCAGCAGCTTGGGACTAGCGGATGGCGATGAGCAGTTCTTC
TRBV20-1	.	TRBJ1-6	.	CSAKRVAGIGNSPLHF	TGCAGTGCTAAAAGGGTAGCAGGCATTGGGAATTCACCCCTCCACTTT
TRBV29-1	few	TRBJ1-1	.	CSVRIAEAFF	TGCAGCGTCCGCATCGCTGAAGCTTTCTTT
TRBV24-1	few	TRBJ2-5	.	CATSDLASGLETQYF	TGTGCCACCAGTGATTTGGCCAGCGGGCTGGAGACCCAGTACTTC
TRBV19	.	TRBJ2-7	TRBD1	CASSRVALLQGQVFYEQYF	TGTGCCAGTAGTAGAGTGGCGTTGCTACAGGGGCAGGTCTTCTACGAGCAGTACTTC
TRBV6-5	few	TRBJ2-7	TRBD2	CASRPTKGLAGVEQYF	TGTGCCAGCAGACCCACGAAAGGACTAGCGGGGGTCGAGCAGTACTTC
TRBV7-9	.	TRBJ2-5	.	CASRPPGGLEGETQYF	TGTGCCAGCAGGCCGCCCGGGGGATTAGAAGGGGAGACCCAGTACTTC
TRBV12-3/TRBV12-4	.	TRBJ2-1	TRBD2	CASSFPGLADNEQFF	TGTGCCAGCAGTTTCCCCGGACTAGCGGACAATGAGCAGTTCTTC
TRBV10-3	few	TRBJ1-1	.	CAISSRLTGSTEAFF	TGTGCCATCAGTTCCCGCCTCACAGGATCCACTGAAGCTTTCTTT
TRBV9	few	TRBJ2-5	TRBD1	CASSVAIGGQGPQETQYF	TGTGCCAGCAGCGTAGCTATCGGGGGACAGGGCCCCCAAGAGACCCAGTACTTC
TRBV5-6	.	TRBJ2-5	.	CASSLGVRIGTQYF	TGTGCCAGCAGCTTGGGGGTGCGGATAGGGACCCAGTACTTC
TRBV6-1	few	TRBJ2-7	.	CASSIWGTDPAYEQYF	TGTGCCAGCTCGATATGGGGGACTGATCCCGCCTACGAGCAGTACTTC
TRBV14	.	TRBJ1-1	.	CASSPPMGPHTEAFF	TGTGCCAGCAGCCCCCCAATGGGACCTCACACTGAAGCTTTCTTT
TRBV12-3/TRBV12-4	.	TRBJ2-5	TRBD2	CASSKGTTCVQETQYF	TGTGCCAGCAGTAAGGGGACTACCTGTGTCCAAGAGACCCAGTACTTC
TRBV20-1	.	TRBJ2-5	.	CSARGAGRQETQYF	TGCAGTGCTAGAGGCGCGGGCAGGCAAGAGACCCAGTACTTC
TRBV7-2	few	TRBJ2-2	.	CASSWRRAGELFF	TGTGCCAGCAGCTGGCGGAGGGCCGGGGAGCTGTTTTTT
TRBV4-3	few	TRBJ1-4	.	CASSQDLGTARNEKLFF	TGCGCCAGCAGCCAAGACCTAGGGACCGCGAGAAATGAAAAACTGTTTTTT
TRBV4-1	.	TRBJ2-2	.	CASSQDVGRTGELFF	TGCGCCAGCAGCCAAGATGTTGGGCGGACCGGGGAGCTGTTTTTT
TRBV24-1	.	TRBJ2-3	TRBD2	CATSDFGTSGMEDTQYF	TGTGCCACCAGTGATTTTGGGACTAGCGGGATGGAAGATACGCAGTATTTT
TRBV6-5	.	TRBJ2-7	.	CASSYTRTISSMYF	TGTGCCAGCAGCTACACCCGGACTATTAGCTCGATGTACTTC
TRBV28	.	TRBJ2-5	.	CASSFADRILETQYF	TGTGCCAGCAGTTTCGCTGACAGGATCTTGGAGACCCAGTACTTC
TRBV5-1	many	TRBJ2-7	TRBD2	CASSLARGGSYEQYF	TGCGCCAGCAGCTTGGCACGGGGGGGCTCCTACGAGCAGTACTTC